This T cell receptor beta chain was retrieved from a study of tumor-infiltrating lymphocytes in primary liver carcinoma. The wider study: Tumors, staged T1-T3 N0M0, spanned about 4 to 10 cm. Whole-study findings and limits: Lower overlap was observed for tumor-adjacent and tumor-blood pairs relative to tumor region pairs. Only about 7-25% of top clones were detected in each of the five tumor regions.

Germline V gives CDR1 MNHEY, CDR2 SVGAGI. The CDR3 contains 14 residues. In its sample, this clonotype was seen once. Its specificity is not known. The junction and the germline gene differ at one end; a read error may be behind it. Reverse transcription of roughly 0.5 ug total RNA with a constant-region primer produced TCR beta cDNA. ARM-PCR was slightly modified, and three nested multiplex PCR rounds with it gave rise to the TCR beta libraries. Running roughly 10 cycles apiece, the first two PCR rounds relied on TRBV1-TRBV30 forward primers together with a C-beta reverse primer. Each CDR3 protein is one row after TCRdb ran MiXCR on the multiplex PCR reads. The data hold roughly 200,000 distinct CDR3 sequences, with around 81% observed a single time. Taking about 18-30 mg of unsorted bulk tissue, the authors co-extracted RNA and DNA.

The specimen sequenced was tumor tissue from primary liver carcinoma. The sequence derives from a man aged 40-50 years with primary liver carcinoma and hepatitis B virus infection. The chain couples TRBV6-5 to TRBJ2-7, with D tentatively TRBD1 or TRBD2 (7 bases each). The CDR3 nucleotides read TGTGCCAGCAGTTCTACAGTGGGAGGGGGCGAGCAATACTTC. Amino acid sequence: CASSSTVGGGEQYF.